This T cell receptor (beta chain) was captured in a study of siplizumab effects on memory and regulatory T cells. Points from the study as a whole: With siplizumab, Treg-derived clones averaged around 70% of mappable alloreactive CD4+ clones, versus roughly 27% in controls. Greater diversity than memory cells seemed evident in naive T cells, which also appeared to be major alloresponse contributors. Researchers could map only a minor fraction of alloreactive clones to unstimulated subsets. Only a minority of proliferating CD4+ or CD8+ clones had an assignable naive or memory phenotype, with roughly 80-96% lacking one.

The data were produced by immunoSEQ multiplex PCR, yet TCRdb's version contains in-frame clones alone and is incomplete. The table lists 60,000 to 80,000 clones, around four fifths of them singletons. Comment on this clone: The antigen is not known.

The sample consisted of memory CD4+ T cells sorted from blood. The sequence was obtained from a human donor in good health.

Here the CDR3 DNA reads TGTGCCAGCAGCTCGACAGGGGGTTGGGATACGCAGTATTTT. Its translation is CASSSTGGWDTQYF. The chain employs TRBV7-3 and TRBJ2-3; 9 positions agree with TRBD1. The V segment lost 4 bases and the J segment 6 bases; nucleotides outside the gene matches: 5. The length of the CDR3 is 14 residues. Per germline, CDR1 SGHTA and CDR2 FQGTGA.